This note documents a single TCR beta chain sequence. CD4+ cells were split into CD45RA+ naive and CD45RA-negative memory subsets. Sequencing used immunoSEQ multiplex PCR; TCRdb keeps in-frame clones, though not all of them. The sample carries around 720,000 clones, 60% to 75% recorded once. The sample belongs to a study of shared clonotypes between healthy human individuals. This clonotype was sampled from a woman aged 25 to 39 in good health. Material: memory CD4+ T cells sorted from blood. Documented subset: CD45RA-negative fraction.

The CDR3 DNA reads TGTGCCAGCAGAGTTGCGGGAGTCGCAGAGACCCAGTACTTC. Amino acids: CASRVAGVAETQYF. The chain joins TRBV5-5 to TRBJ2-5; 7 bases map to TRBD2. The CDR3 runs 14 residues. J was trimmed by 4 bases and V by 5 bases; bases with no gene match: 8. Germline CDR1 and CDR2: SGHKS and YYEKEE (reference sequence).